This T cell receptor beta chain appears in the sequencing data of a study of blood T cells in healthy people across ages. Total RNA was isolated from each sample in quantities of at least 5 micrograms. A second PCR of 7 to 11 cycles used a sample-barcoded 5' primer and a J-beta primer mix. TCRdb passed the 5' RACE reads through MiXCR, listing each CDR3 protein once. The table has about 1.4 million distinct CDR3 sequences, approximately 59% seen once; the top ten hold roughly 6.3%. Notes on the study in general: The study lacked donor CMV status, which possibly confounded expanded clonotype changes. With age, beta diversity per million T cells declined roughly linearly, significantly by 35 to 40.

This clonotype was observed a few times. Its antigen is undetermined. The ends were cut back, 0 bases at V and 6 bases at J, with 9 bases in the middle. The CDR3 covers 14 residues. Germline V gene lookup returns CDR1 MGHRA and CDR2 YSYEKL. Sequences were obtained from blood. This chain joins TRBV4-1 and TRBJ1-5, with D maybe TRBD1 (6 bases). The origin of this receptor is a man aged 18-30 years in good health. The CDR3 region has the DNA TGCGCCAGCAGCCAAGAAGGAGGGGGTCAGCCCCAGCATTTT. It is translated as CASSQEGGGQPQHF.